A selection of T cell receptor beta chains follows, all from one sample in a study of identifying expanded T cells in peripheral blood. Clones were read by immunoSEQ multiplex PCR, and TCRdb kept only the in-frame ones, dropping some. The sample contains approximately 81,000 clones, 80% to 85% of which appear only once. Specimen: blood. These receptors all come from a person aged 18 to 75 in good health. The CDR3 runs from the conserved cysteine through the conserved F or W. A D gene is named only where the DNA matches it firmly. Where a row states a size, it is once, few, many or the class of an expanded clone; other rows omit it.

TRBV13	TRBJ1-3	.	.	CASSLGQSSGNTIYF	TGTGCCAGCAGCTTAGGGCAGAGCTCTGGAAACACCATATATTTT
TRBV2	TRBJ2-1	TRBD2	.	CASSAGTSYNEQFF	TGTGCCAGCTCAGCGGGGACCTCCTACAATGAGCAGTTCTTC
TRBV28	TRBJ1-3	.	.	CASTPVGFSGNTIYF	TGTGCCAGCACCCCCGTAGGGTTCTCTGGAAACACCATATATTTT
TRBV19	TRBJ1-3	.	.	CASSIPGRVPSGNTIYF	TGTGCCAGTAGTATACCAGGGAGGGTTCCCTCTGGAAACACCATATATTTT
TRBV9	TRBJ1-3	TRBD1	.	CASSPQGANGNTIYF	TGTGCCAGCAGCCCCCAGGGGGCTAATGGAAACACCATATATTTT
TRBV28	TRBJ2-7	.	.	CASSLTGSYEQYF	TGTGCCAGCAGCTTAACAGGGTCCTACGAGCAGTACTTC
TRBV19	TRBJ2-7	.	few	CASSIAKGFSYEQYF	TGTGCCAGTAGTATAGCAAAGGGATTCTCCTACGAGCAGTACTTC
TRBV6-5	TRBJ2-2	.	.	CASSTGRGGELFF	TGTGCCAGCAGTACGGGCCGGGGCGGGGAGCTGTTTTTT
TRBV5-6	TRBJ2-5	.	.	CASSPTVQETQYF	TGTGCCAGCAGCCCGACAGTACAAGAGACCCAGTACTTC
TRBV4-3	TRBJ1-3	.	.	CASSPDLTSGNTIYF	TGCGCCAGCAGCCCCGACCTCACCTCTGGAAACACCATATATTTT
TRBV6-1	TRBJ2-3	TRBD2	.	CASSESGRGADTQYF	TGTGCCAGCAGTGAAAGCGGGAGGGGCGCAGATACGCAGTATTTT
TRBV6-6	TRBJ2-7	TRBD2	.	CASSRSGTISYEQYF	TGTGCCAGCAGTAGGTCCGGGACTATCTCCTACGAGCAGTACTTC
TRBV27	TRBJ2-7	TRBD2	once	CASSGSSGSYEQYF	TGTGCCAGCAGTGGCTCTAGCGGATCATACGAGCAGTACTTC
TRBV30	TRBJ2-7	TRBD1	.	CAWSRDRGYEQYF	TGTGCCTGGAGTAGGGACAGGGGATACGAGCAGTACTTC
TRBV20-1	TRBJ2-2	.	.	CSAHAGGELFF	TGCAGTGCCCATGCTGGCGGGGAGCTGTTTTTT
TRBV2	TRBJ1-2	.	once	CASSVIGPNYGYTF	TGTGCCAGCAGTGTAATCGGACCTAACTATGGCTACACCTTC
TRBV7-2	TRBJ2-7	.	.	CASSLAQIQVGEQYF	TGTGCCAGCAGCTTAGCGCAGATCCAGGTTGGCGAGCAGTACTTC